This T cell receptor (beta chain) was documented in a study of HIV-infected patients and healthy controls (dated 2014 in TCRdb). Turning to the overall study: CD4 counts rose modestly but significantly in about 90% of the 16 patients after three months of therapy, yet stayed below normal ranges. The CD4:CD8 ratio rose slightly, whereas CD8 counts showed no consistent shift during early therapy. After a further year of therapy, viral load was undetectable in all patients, having already become undetectable in about 75% of the 16 patients by the second bleed. Patients exhibited no overall T-cell lymphocytopenia, and total CDR3 counts per chain were not significantly different from those of controls. Whether deep TCR repertoire sequencing of small blood samples from HIV patients could capture immune perturbation and reconstitution was tested in the study.

The study collected follow-up blood from HIV-infected patients roughly three months, about 14 weeks, after antiretroviral therapy began. Whole blood was used without cell fractionation, so all unsorted peripheral T cells were reflected in the repertoire. For RNA extraction, around 2.5 ml of peripheral blood was drawn into Tempus tubes. Patients were deemed ineligible for enrollment if they had febrile or AIDS-related illness, tumors, hepatitis B or C coinfection, immunomodulatory therapy, recent vaccination or treatment interruptions. Residual genomic DNA was removed with the TURBO-DNase kit and globin mRNA was depleted with GLOBINclear. Using SuperScript III with primers targeting the alpha and beta constant regions, approximately 450 ng of RNA was reverse transcribed. Separate alpha and beta chain libraries were generated by chain-specific third strand synthesis with multiplexing indices. The protocol used a single primer pair to amplify all rearrangements within a chain, which avoided primer bias, and attached molecular barcodes to each cDNA molecule. The SP2 sequencing primer site and a random hexamer were carried on a 5' RACE adapter, to which purified cDNA was joined by T4 RNA Ligase 1. Second strand synthesis was primed from the SP2 site with Phusion polymerase, using slow temperature ramps to favor optimal annealing. The 12-nucleotide barcode on each molecule comprised two random hexamer sequences, both introduced before amplification and concatenated. An amplification PCR of 20 to 25 cycles with P5s and P7 primers came after a short first PCR that had added P5 and P7 adapter elements plus a second index. Libraries received approximately 25 PCR cycles in total, were quantified on a Qubit, sized on a Bioanalyzer, and diluted to about 4 nM. Normalized libraries were sequenced on an Illumina MiSeq with 2 x 250 paired-end kits. MinElute columns were the means by which the reverse transcription reactions were cleaned up, and the reactions were eluted into 10 ul Tris-Cl. A 1:1 ratio of AMPure XP beads was used to clean the adapter ligations after they had run for about 23 hours at 16 degrees C. As for how the authors treated the data: Demultiplexed FASTQ files were processed with a modified Decombinator that output V, J, insert and barcode information. Any sequence that shared a barcode yet differed from the dominant sequence was discarded as an error, and the number of original cDNA molecules was estimated by counting barcodes clustered at Levenshtein distance 3. The R packages ineq, vegan, igraph and RCytoscape were used for downstream analyses, with IMGT nomenclature and CDR3 definitions applied. V gene usage was computed over distinct sequences, each TCR counted once to avoid skew from clonal expansion. Whenever two unique CDR3 amino acid sequences within a donor differed by a single Levenshtein edit, similarity networks linked them. Published HIV-specific CDR3s (92 alpha, several hundred beta) and CMV-specific CDR3s (around 13 alpha, a few hundred beta) were assembled and queried against the repertoires. It was shown by random subsampling to size-matched repertoires that the decreased diversity of patients was not caused by their lower sequence numbers. The public reads were reanalyzed by TCRdb: fastp trimming at Q25, MiXCR alignment, in-frame beta chains only. CDR3 protein sequences are deduplicated, and each keeps its most common genes and DNA. The V and J calls follow TCRdb's processing rather than the paper's. This sample is represented by 7,000 to 9,000 distinct CDR3 sequences; approximately 8.3% of them were singletons. 20% to 25% of the sample rests with the top ten.

What the study reported, not specific to this receptor: Donor HLA types were not determined in the study. HIV-associated CDR3s exhibited a significant reduction in frequency during therapy, whereas CMV-associated CDR3s exhibited no significant change, although the majority increased in frequency. Oligoclonality may be reflected in the significantly higher mean Gini indices of HIV-infected repertoires compared with controls. Eight alpha and eight beta V genes showed significantly different mean usage between HIV-infected patients and controls. Pairing of alpha and beta chains was not determined in the samples. Size-matched repertoire data did not replicate the apparent post-therapy recovery of the Gini index in HIV-infected patients. MAIT cell alpha-chain CDR3s were present at high frequency in healthy controls but severely depleted in HIV+ repertoires. Compared with untreated HIV+ repertoires, healthy control repertoires had roughly threefold more distinct CDR3s and higher Shannon diversity. Treated samples reflected only 3 to 4 months of therapy, arguably too short to observe immune reconstitution given low adult thymic output. Processing was restricted to sixteen HIV-infected individuals, which the authors judged to be a major constraint on the generalizability of the findings. The dynamics of distinct T-cell subpopulations could not be separated, and sequencing depth was restricted, because whole blood was used. Healthy controls shared more CDR3s between individuals than HIV+ patients, by Jaccard index and by count of highly shared sequences. Unequal numbers of distinct sequences between patients and controls complicated comparisons, and size-matching overweighted rare events from HIV-infected data. The observed differences in diversity could not be explained by the slight differences in age and sex profiles between the study cohorts.

On this clonotype: Its antigen is not yet known. A read error may be the cause here, since a much bigger clone is one base away.

This sample comprised blood, obtained during antiretroviral therapy. The TCR sequence derives from an adult with HIV infection.

The CDR3 region has the sequence CAINSRGNGTYNEQFF. The sequenced DNA: TGTGCCATCAATTCCAGGGGAAATGGTACCTACAATGAGCAGTTCTTC. The chain uses TRBV5-4 and TRBJ2-1; the D gene is perhaps TRBD1, from 6 matching bases. Counted from cysteine to phenylalanine, this CDR3 has 16 amino acids. The kept DNA is CDR3 alone, 48 bases in frame from the first base. For CDR1 and CDR2, the germline V gene (reference sequence) lists SGHNT and YYREEE. At the junction V is shortened by 9 bases and J by 2 bases, with 21 bases in between.